A single sample gave rise to the 13 T cell receptor beta chains below, sequenced in a study of blood T cells in healthy people across ages. Through a sample-barcoded 5' primer and a J-beta primer mix, a second PCR was run for roughly 6 to 11 cycles. TCRdb fed the 5' RACE reads into MiXCR, producing one record per CDR3 protein. Of about 570,000 distinct CDR3 sequences listed, 25% to 30% are singletons. Sequenced material: blood. The receptors here all came from a woman in her 70s in good health.

This clonotype has a handful of counts. This sequence joins TRBV12-3 or TRBV12-4 and TRBJ2-2; D is ambiguous. V lost 5 bases to trimming and J lost 4 bases, with 11 bases between them. This CDR3 is built from 14 residues. The CDR3 DNA reads as TGTGCCAGCAGTGAAACAGTGGCCACCGGGGAGCTGTTTTTT. Protein: CASSETVATGELFF.

About this clonotype itself: The conserved phenylalanine or tryptophan normally closing the CDR3 is absent here, so this likely arose from a read error. This chain uses TRBV4-2 with TRBJ1-1, with D unresolved. Trimming stripped 4 bases from V and 0 bases from J, with 12 bases between. The CDR3 contains 15 residues. Germline V CDR1 and CDR2: LGHNA, YNFKEQ. CDR3 sequence: CASSPSQGLNTEAFS. The CDR3 DNA reads as TGTGCCAGCAGCCCCTCCCAAGGGCTGAACACTGAAGCTTTCTCT.

The chain uses TRBV5-1 and TRBJ2-1; TRBD2 matches at 11 bases. In germline, CDR1 is SGHRS, CDR2 YFSETQ. After removal of 0 bases from V and 0 bases from J, the junction contained 2 bases not matched to a gene. The CDR3 runs 17 residues. CDR3 nucleotides: TGCGCCAGCAGCTTGGTCCTAGCGGGAGGCTCCTACAATGAGCAGTTCTTC. This translates into CASSLVLAGGSYNEQFF.

This clonotype was counted only a few times. The rearrangement uses TRBV29-1 and TRBJ2-5, with unresolved D. With 6 bases removed from V and 2 bases from J, the gap between germline ends came to 10 bases. Germline V gene data show CDR1 as SQVTM and CDR2 as ANQGSEA. The CDR3 spans 12 residues. CDR3 residues: CSVGPKQETQYF. CDR3 nucleotides: TGCAGCGTAGGGCCCAAACAAGAGACCCAGTACTTC.

A few counts support this clonotype. The gene calls are TRBV5-1 and TRBJ1-4; D not certain. V lost 5 bases and J 5 bases, leaving 7 bases between the germline ends. Germline V CDR1 and CDR2: SGHRS, YFSETQ. CDR3 length: 12 residues. CDR3: CASRRENEKLFF. The CDR3 nucleotides read TGCGCCAGCAGACGAGAAAATGAAAAACTGTTTTTT. The whole variable domain, filled in from reference TRBV5-1 and TRBJ1-4, reads KAGVTQTPRYLIKTRGQQVTLSCSPISGHRSVSWYQQTPGQGLQFLFEYFSETQRNKGNFPGRFSGRQFSNSRSEMNVSTLELGDSALYLCASRRENEKLFFGSGTQLSVL.

CDR3: CASSLEGAGVYEQYF. The CDR3 DNA follows: TGTGCCAGCAGCTTAGAGGGGGCAGGGGTGTACGAGCAGTACTTC. V and J are TRBV7-2 and TRBJ2-5, with 7 bases fitting TRBD1. Judging by the DNA end, TRBJ2-7 fits better; the J call may be wrong. Germline CDR1 is SGHTA and CDR2 is FQGNSA. This CDR3 is built from 15 residues.

The J gene is TRBJ2-3, the V gene TRBV20-1; a weak D match, TRBD2 (6 bases). The V and J ends lost 0 bases and 3 bases respectively, with 13 bases between them. Germline values: CDR1 DFQATT, CDR2 SNEGSKA (reference sequence). This CDR3 spans 15 amino acids. CDR3 nucleotides: TGCAGTGCTAGAGATCCCCGGGGGAAGACAGATACGCAGTATTTT. Residues: CSARDPRGKTDTQYF.

This clonotype was observed a few times. The germline gene is not matched at one end of the junction; a read error may be the cause. The rearrangement uses TRBV7-2 and TRBJ2-4; D is ambiguous. CDR3 length: 15 amino acids. In germline, CDR1 is SGHTA, CDR2 FQGNSA. The CDR3 DNA sequence: TGTGCCAGCAGCTTTGTAGTTTTGGCCAAAAACATTCGGTACTTC. It is translated as CASSFVVLAKNIRYF.

This clonotype was found a few times. The genes are TRBV29-1 and TRBJ2-2; D remains ambiguous. Germline lookup yields CDR1 SQVTM and CDR2 ANQGSEA. V lost 5 bases to trimming and J lost 1 base, with 14 bases between them. The CDR3 runs to 15 residues. The CDR3 reads CSVRATVRNTGELFF. CDR3 coding DNA: TGCAGCGTTCGCGCGACCGTCAGGAACACCGGGGAGCTGTTTTTT.

CDR3: CATGTSGGAGELFF. The CDR3 DNA is TGTGCCACCGGGACTAGCGGAGGGGCCGGGGAGCTGTTTTTT. This sequence joins TRBV11-3 and TRBJ2-2, with TRBD2 matching 11 bases. The CDR3 contains 14 residues. Germline CDR1 is SGHNT and CDR2 is YENEEA. V shed 10 bases and J 6 bases; nucleotides not matched to a gene: 7.

The chain joins TRBV20-1 to TRBJ2-5; maybe TRBD2 (5 bases). The CDR3 covers 14 residues. CDR1 is DFQATT, CDR2 SNEGSKA, per germline (reference sequence). The V gene lost 5 bases and the J gene lost 3 bases, with 16 bases spanning the gap. The CDR3 protein is CSALGGATKETQYF. The CDR3, as DNA: TGCAGTGCTCTAGGAGGCGCCACTAAAGAGACCCAGTACTTC.

The DNA of the CDR3 is TGTGCCAGCAGCCCAGCGACAGGGCACACTGAAGCTTTCTTT. It yields the protein CASSPATGHTEAFF. The rearrangement links TRBV7-2 to TRBJ1-1; 7 bases agree with TRBD1. There are 14 residues in the CDR3. Unmatched junction bases numbered 6, after V lost 5 bases and J lost 3 bases. In germline, CDR1 is SGHTA, CDR2 FQGNSA.

The J gene is TRBJ2-6, the V gene TRBV6-6, with a weak D call TRBD1 (6 bases). This CDR3 region has 15 residues. V was clipped by 8 bases and J by 0 bases, with 11 bases between them. The germline gives CDR1 MNHNY, CDR2 SVGAGI (reference sequence). The DNA of the CDR3 is TGTGCCAGCTGGGAAGGGGGCTCTGGGGCCAACGTCCTGACTTTC. Amino acids: CASWEGGSGANVLTF.